The 30 T cell receptor beta chains presented below share a single source sample, sequenced in a study of response to subunit inactivated influenza vaccine. TCRdb reanalysed the RT-PCR reads using MiXCR and keeps one entry per CDR3 protein. The sample records approximately 500,000 distinct CDR3 sequences, 13% being singletons. This material consisted of PBMCs from blood, taken 35 to 45 days after vaccination. The source of these receptors is a man aged 50-60 years who received an inactivated influenza vaccine.

This chain uses TRBV9 with TRBJ2-3; the match to TRBD2 covers 8 bases. V was pared by 0 bases and J by 5 bases, with 11 bases of the junction left unmatched. The CDR3 has 17 amino acids. Germline CDR1 reads SGDLS; CDR2 reads YYNGEE. The CDR3 DNA follows: TGTGCCAGCAGCGTAGCGGGAGGGCCTCCGGCTGTAGATACGCAGTATTTT. This encodes CASSVAGGPPAVDTQYF.

This clonotype turned up a few times. This chain links TRBV5-6 with TRBJ2-2, with 8 bases that match TRBD1. V trimming: 3 bases; J trimming: 13 bases; junction bases outside the gene matches: 5. Germline V gives CDR1 SGHDT, CDR2 YYEEEE. This CDR3 spans 12 amino acids. The CDR3 DNA is TGTGCCAGCAGCTGGCGACAGGGGCCGCTGTTTTTT. Translated, it gives CASSWRQGPLFF.

This clonotype came up a few times. The chain employs TRBV2 and TRBJ2-5; D gene uncertain. The CDR3 extends over 14 amino acids. Germline V gene sequence: CDR1 SNHLY, CDR2 FYNNEI. V was pared by 3 bases and J by 7 bases, with 15 bases between. CDR3 sequence reads: CASSDASIDGTQYF. CDR3 DNA: TGTGCCAGCAGTGATGCGTCGATTGACGGGACCCAGTACTTC.

The chain couples TRBV7-9 to TRBJ2-3; 13 bases are shared with TRBD2. The ends lost 2 bases at V and 6 bases at J; junction bases unmatched: 8. The germline gives CDR1 SEHNR, CDR2 FQNEAQ (reference sequence). This CDR3 has 17 residues. The CDR3 sequence: CASSLRTSGSLVDTQYF. CDR3 DNA: TGTGCCAGCAGCTTAAGGACTAGCGGGAGTCTTGTGGATACGCAGTATTTT.

This clonotype was detected only a few times. The chain carries TRBV5-5 and TRBJ2-7, with a possible D match to TRBD2 (5 bases). The CDR3 consists of 15 residues. Germline V gene lookup returns CDR1 SGHKS and CDR2 YYEKEE (reference sequence). V gave up 1 base and J gave up 0 bases, with 11 bases separating them. This CDR3 reads CASSLRSGSSYEQYF. As DNA, the CDR3 is TGTGCCAGCAGCTTGAGAAGCGGAAGCTCCTACGAGCAGTACTTC.

The chain recombines TRBV5-1 with TRBJ2-3; a possible D gene is TRBD2 (6 bases). This CDR3 contains 17 residues. The V and J ends lost 4 bases and 0 bases respectively, with 18 bases between them. Germline V gene lookup returns CDR1 SGHRS and CDR2 YFSETQ. The CDR3 loop is CASSGGSTPSSTDTQYF. The CDR3 bases are TGCGCCAGCAGCGGAGGGAGTACCCCGTCTAGCACAGATACGCAGTATTTT.

The chain carries TRBV11-3 and TRBJ2-2; weak D call: TRBD2 (5 bases). Germline V lookup: CDR1 SGHNT, CDR2 YENEEA. V lost 4 bases to trimming and J lost 4 bases, with 10 bases between them. The CDR3 has 14 residues. Written as DNA, the CDR3 is TGTGCCAGCAGCTCAGGACTGGGCACCGGGGAGCTGTTTTTT. This translates into CASSSGLGTGELFF.

The chain combines TRBV7-2 with TRBJ2-5, with D possibly TRBD2 on 6 matching bases. V lost 2 bases and J 2 bases, leaving 12 bases between the germline ends. CDR1 SGHTA and CDR2 FQGNSA come from the germline V gene. The CDR3 spans 15 residues. The CDR3 bases are TGTGCCAGCAGCTTATCCCCGGGAGAGCAAGAGACCCAGTACTTC. It yields the protein CASSLSPGEQETQYF.

V and J are TRBV15 and TRBJ2-7; 9 bases map to TRBD1. Germline lookup yields CDR1 LNHNV and CDR2 YYDKDF (reference sequence). Trimming at V came to 8 bases and at J to 2 bases, leaving 4 bases not matched to a gene. The CDR3 contains 13 residues. The CDR3 is CATGTGNAYEQYF. DNA for the CDR3: TGTGCCACCGGGACAGGGAATGCCTACGAGCAGTACTTC.

At least ten counts were recorded for this clonotype. The rearrangement uses TRBV25-1 and TRBJ2-1; no firm D call. The CDR3 spans 11 residues. The V end lost 4 bases, the J end lost 7 bases, and 5 bases lay between the germline ends. CDR1 is MGHDK and CDR2 is SYGVNS in the germline V gene. The chain's CDR3 is CASSGWNEQFF. As DNA, the CDR3 is TGTGCCAGCAGTGGGTGGAATGAGCAGTTCTTC.

This clonotype has just a few counts. The genes are TRBV2 and TRBJ2-4, with D tentatively TRBD2 (6 bases). The length of the CDR3 is 13 residues. Trimming removed 6 bases from V and 8 bases from J, with 14 bases in between. Germline CDR1 reads SNHLY; CDR2 reads FYNNEI. CDR3 DNA sequence: TGTGCCAGCAGCCCCTCCGGGGGTTACATTCAGTACTTC. Its protein is CASSPSGGYIQYF.

This clonotype was recorded a few times. The chain is built from TRBV12-3 or TRBV12-4 and TRBJ2-7; D gene ambiguous. Trimming cost V 6 bases and J 6 bases, with 15 bases left between them. The CDR3 spans 13 residues. DNA of the CDR3: TGTGCCAGCAGCCGGACGAGCCCTCTCGAGCAGTACTTC. It yields the protein CASSRTSPLEQYF.

This clonotype was counted only a few times. V usage is TRBV12-3 or TRBV12-4 and J usage is TRBJ2-5; possibly TRBD1 for D (6 bases). The ends were cut back, 6 bases at V and 0 bases at J, with 14 bases in the middle. The CDR3 contains 15 residues. For the CDR3, the DNA is TGTGCCAGCAGCCAATACCAGGGGTACCAAGAGACCCAGTACTTC. Amino acids: CASSQYQGYQETQYF.

A few counts support this clonotype. This chain joins TRBV6-1 and TRBJ2-2, with a possible D match to TRBD2 (5 bases). The CDR3 covers 14 residues. Germline CDR1 MNHNS, CDR2 SASEGT. Trimming removed 4 bases from V and 2 bases from J, with 8 bases in between. The CDR3: CASSGSVNTGELFF. The DNA for the CDR3 is TGTGCCAGCAGTGGTAGCGTAAACACCGGGGAGCTGTTTTTT.

The genes are TRBV4-3 and TRBJ2-2; TRBD2 aligns across 11 bases. V lost 3 bases and J lost 3; bases outside the gene matches: 3. Germline V gene data show CDR1 as LGHNA and CDR2 as YSLEER. The CDR3 length is 16 residues. In nucleotides, the CDR3 is TGCGCCAGCAGCCAGTTAGCGGGGGGGCACACCGGGGAGCTGTTTTTT. Encoded protein: CASSQLAGGHTGELFF.

This clonotype was detected a few times. V gene TRBV7-9 combines with J gene TRBJ1-2; 8 bases map to TRBD1. Germline V gene sequence: CDR1 SEHNR, CDR2 FQNEAQ (reference sequence). Unmatched junction bases numbered 6, after V lost 2 bases and J lost 4 bases. This CDR3 region has 15 residues. This CDR3 is CASSLYFGQGYGYTF. CDR3 nucleotide sequence: TGTGCCAGCAGCTTATACTTTGGACAGGGCTATGGCTACACCTTC. Combining the CDR3 with reference TRBV7-9 and TRBJ1-2 gives the whole variable domain DTGVSQNPRHKITKRGQNVTFRCDPISEHNRLYWYRQTLGQGPEFLTYFQNEAQLEKSRLLSDRFSAERPKGSFSTLEIQRTEQGDSAMYLCASSLYFGQGYGYTFGSGTRLTVV.

There are a few counts of this clonotype. The chain carries TRBV29-1 and TRBJ2-1; the match to TRBD2 covers 8 bases. J lost 5 bases, V lost 1 base, and 7 bases had no gene match. The CDR3 has 15 residues. Per the germline V gene, CDR1 is SQVTM and CDR2 is ANQGSEA. The CDR3 sequence: CSVEVPGLGDNEQFF. CDR3 DNA sequence: TGCAGCGTTGAAGTACCGGGACTAGGAGACAATGAGCAGTTCTTC.

At least ten counts were recorded for this clonotype. The chain employs TRBV6-8 and TRBJ2-3, with D unresolved. The CDR3 extends over 12 amino acids. The germline CDR1 and CDR2 sequences are MNHGY and SAAAGT. V was clipped by 8 bases and J by 0 bases, with 6 bases between them. The DNA of the CDR3 is TGTGCCAGCTCCGCTAGCACAGATACGCAGTATTTT. The encoded protein is CASSASTDTQYF.

The rearrangement links TRBV27 to TRBJ2-5, with 12 bases fitting TRBD1. This CDR3 region has 14 residues. V lost 4 bases and J lost 4; bases outside the gene matches: 1. CDR1 and CDR2 (germline): MNHEY, SMNVEV (reference sequence). The CDR3 DNA reads TGTGCCAGCAGTTGGGGACAGGGGGCAGAGACCCAGTACTTC. Its protein is CASSWGQGAETQYF.

This clonotype showed up just a few times. The rearrangement uses TRBV6-2 or TRBV6-3 and TRBJ2-1; 9 positions agree with TRBD1. The junction had 12 bases not matched to a gene; V was cut back by 5 bases and J by 4 bases. CDR3 length: 17 residues. Per the germline V gene, CDR1 is MNHEY and CDR2 is SVGEGT. The CDR3 sequence is CASSVARRTGAYNEQFF. CDR3 DNA sequence: TGTGCCAGCAGTGTCGCCCGGCGGACAGGGGCTTACAATGAGCAGTTCTTC.

The chain combines TRBV28 with TRBJ2-5; no firm D call. Trimming took 4 bases from V and 5 from J, leaving 14 bases between them. The CDR3 consists of 14 residues. CDR1 is MDHEN and CDR2 is SYDVKM in the germline V gene. The CDR3 spells CASSSLVIRETQYF. The DNA for the CDR3 is TGTGCCAGCAGTTCCCTCGTAATCAGGGAGACCCAGTACTTC.

This clonotype was observed many times. The V gene is TRBV29-1, the J gene TRBJ2-3, with 15 bases identical to TRBD2. The CDR3 extends over 18 amino acids. V was pared by 7 bases and J by 5 bases, with 16 bases of the junction left unmatched. Germline CDR1 SQVTM, CDR2 ANQGSEA. The CDR3 DNA follows: TGCAGCGCGGATGGTGCCGGGACTAGCGGGAGGCCGGTAGATACGCAGTATTTT. It encodes CSADGAGTSGRPVDTQYF.

The chain links TRBV4-3 to TRBJ2-7, with 8 positions matching TRBD1. CDR1 is LGHNA, CDR2 YSLEER, per germline. The V segment lost 0 bases and the J segment 2 bases; nucleotides outside the gene matches: 3. The CDR3 loop spans 15 amino acids. The CDR3 region has the DNA TGCGCCAGCAGCCAAGAGCAGGGGGCGGCCTACGAGCAGTACTTC. Translating it yields CASSQEQGAAYEQYF.

This clonotype was counted at least ten times. The V gene is TRBV29-1, the J gene TRBJ2-5, with D perhaps matching TRBD2 (6 bases). This CDR3 is 12 amino acids long. Germline V gene data show CDR1 as SQVTM and CDR2 as ANQGSEA. V was trimmed by 6 bases and J by 2 bases, leaving 10 bases between them. The CDR3: CSVEGLQETQYF. The DNA for the CDR3 is TGCAGCGTAGAGGGACTTCAAGAGACCCAGTACTTC.

V is TRBV7-2 and J is TRBJ2-7; 8 nucleotides agree with TRBD2. Per the germline V gene, CDR1 is SGHTA and CDR2 is FQGNSA. This CDR3 spans 15 amino acids. V gave up 4 bases and J gave up 2 bases; unmatched junction bases: 7. CDR3 coding DNA: TGTGCCAGCAGCTCTCAGCGGGGGTACGCCTACGAGCAGTACTTC. Protein sequence: CASSSQRGYAYEQYF.

Here the CDR3 DNA reads TGTGCCATCAGCCCACGAGAGCTGGGCGGCACAGATACGCAGTATTTT. Translated, it gives CAISPRELGGTDTQYF. The chain employs TRBV10-3 and TRBJ2-3; D is ambiguous. This CDR3 region has 16 residues. Germline CDR1 reads ENHRY; CDR2 reads SYGVKD. V was trimmed by 6 bases and J by 1 base, leaving 17 bases between them.

This clonotype was detected only once. The chain is built from TRBV7-9 and TRBJ2-7; D possibly matches TRBD1 or TRBD2 (5 bases each). Germline CDR1 is SEHNR and CDR2 is FQNEAQ (reference sequence). Trimming took 0 bases from V and 5 from J, leaving 14 bases between them. This CDR3 contains 15 residues. Written as DNA, the CDR3 is TGTGCCAGCAGCTTAGCGCGGGTGGGGCGGAACGAGCAGTACTTC. Protein sequence: CASSLARVGRNEQYF.

The V call is TRBV29-1, the J call TRBJ1-2; no clear D gene. Between the trimmed V and J ends, which lost 7 bases and 8 bases, there was a span of 14 bases. Germline V gene lookup returns CDR1 SQVTM and CDR2 ANQGSEA. There are 11 residues in the CDR3. CDR3 protein: CSGWTGSGYTF. The DNA of the CDR3 is TGCAGCGGATGGACGGGTTCGGGCTACACCTTC.

This clonotype has a handful of counts. V is TRBV28 and J is TRBJ2-5, with 7 bases aligning to TRBD1. Losses at the gene ends were 0 bases for V and 5 bases for J; bases not matched to a gene: 9. The CDR3 is made up of 16 amino acids. Per germline, CDR1 MDHEN and CDR2 SYDVKM. This chain's CDR3 is CASSLWGEGARETQYF. CDR3 in DNA: TGTGCCAGCAGTTTATGGGGCGAGGGGGCTCGGGAGACCCAGTACTTC.

Only a few counts were recorded for this clonotype. The chain employs TRBV30 and TRBJ1-1; tentative D call: TRBD1 (5 bases). Trimming removed 5 bases from V and 0 bases from J, with 13 bases in between. Per germline, CDR1 GTSNPN and CDR2 SVGIG (reference sequence). This CDR3 contains 14 residues. CDR3: CAWGTGTVNTEAFF. The CDR3 nucleotides are TGTGCCTGGGGAACCGGGACGGTGAACACTGAAGCTTTCTTT.